The 14 T cell receptor beta chains reported below all come from one sample, sequenced in a study of blood T cells in healthy people across ages. The second PCR ran about 6 to 12 cycles with a sample-barcoded 5' primer and J-beta primers. TCRdb re-analysed the 5' RACE reads in MiXCR, keeping a single row per CDR3 protein. The sample has 1.5 million to 2 million distinct CDR3 sequences; 28% are singletons. Sample: blood. The receptors shown here come from a woman aged 25 to 39 in good health.

CDR3: CASSLDRDLEAFF. The CDR3 DNA is TGTGCCAGCAGTTTAGACAGGGATCTGGAAGCTTTCTTT. This chain connects TRBV12-3 or TRBV12-4 to TRBJ1-1, with a weak D call TRBD1 (6 bases). Between the trimmed V and J ends, which lost 1 base and 8 bases, there was a span of 11 bases. The CDR3 loop spans 13 amino acids.

A few counts support this clonotype. The V call is TRBV5-1, the J call TRBJ1-1; tentatively, D is TRBD1 (5 bases). Germline CDR1 reads SGHRS; CDR2 reads YFSETQ. This CDR3 spans 15 amino acids. Trimming left V 3 bases short and J 0 bases short, with 12 bases between. The CDR3 sequence: CASSWNGHLNTEAFF. CDR3 bases: TGCGCCAGCAGCTGGAATGGACACTTGAACACTGAAGCTTTCTTT. Complete variable domain (other parts from reference TRBV5-1 and TRBJ1-1): KAGVTQTPRYLIKTRGQQVTLSCSPISGHRSVSWYQQTPGQGLQFLFEYFSETQRNKGNFPGRFSGRQFSNSRSEMNVSTLELGDSALYLCASSWNGHLNTEAFFGQGTRLTVV.

This clonotype was seen ten or more times. The rearrangement uses TRBV6-2 or TRBV6-3 and TRBJ2-7; TRBD2 matches at 8 bases. The germline V gene has CDR1 MNHEY and CDR2 SVGEGT. This CDR3 has 17 residues. V shed 2 bases and J 0 bases; nucleotides not matched to a gene: 9. The DNA of the CDR3 is TGTGCCAGCAGTTACGGGCATAGCGGGGACCGCTCCTACGAGCAGTACTTC. Residues: CASSYGHSGDRSYEQYF.

This clonotype was detected ten times or more. The chain recombines TRBV4-2 with TRBJ2-5, with TRBD2 matching 8 bases. Germline V gene lookup returns CDR1 LGHNA and CDR2 YNFKEQ. The CDR3 runs to 19 residues. The J segment lost 6 bases and the V segment lost 0 bases, leaving 18 bases of the junction unmatched. In DNA form, the CDR3 reads TGTGCCAGCAGCCAAGATTCGGGAGATCGGGGGGGCCCAGGAAAGACCCAGTACTTC. This encodes CASSQDSGDRGGPGKTQYF.

The chain uses TRBV2 and TRBJ1-2; D unresolved. The CDR3 consists of 15 residues. Germline assignment: CDR1 SNHLY and CDR2 FYNNEI. The ends were cut back, 1 base at V and 2 bases at J, with 11 bases in the middle. CDR3 protein: CASSEEGSPNYGYTF. DNA for the CDR3: TGTGCCAGCAGTGAAGAGGGATCTCCCAACTATGGCTACACCTTC.

In its sample, this clonotype was seen a few times. The CDR3 DNA reads as TGCAGCGTTGGGATACAGGGGGGCCACGAGCAGTACTTC. This encodes CSVGIQGGHEQYF. The J gene is TRBJ2-7, the V gene TRBV29-1; 8 bases fit TRBD1. The CDR3 length is 13 residues. Germline CDR1 and CDR2: SQVTM and ANQGSEA. V dropped 4 bases and J dropped 5; count of bases not matched to a gene: 7.

The J gene is TRBJ2-3, the V gene TRBV20-1; 8 bases agree with TRBD1. Germline CDR1 DFQATT, CDR2 SNEGSKA (reference sequence). The CDR3 has 15 amino acids. Losses at the gene ends were 5 bases for V and 2 bases for J; bases not matched to a gene: 9. The CDR3 coding sequence is TGCAGTGCTCCCTCAGGGGGCTTGGCCACAGATACGCAGTATTTT. Translation: CSAPSGGLATDTQYF.

This clonotype was detected only once. It is likely a read error, because the conserved phenylalanine at the end of the CDR3 is missing. The chain joins TRBV12-3 or TRBV12-4 to TRBJ1-5; D possibly corresponds to TRBD1 (5 bases). Between the trimmed V and J ends, which lost 3 bases and 2 bases, there was a span of 20 bases. The CDR3 extends over 18 amino acids. For the CDR3, the DNA is TGTGCCAGCAGTTTGGCGAGCATAACCTTGGGGGGCAATCAGCCCCAGCATGTT. Translated, it gives CASSLASITLGGNQPQHV.

There are a few counts of this clonotype. J is TRBJ2-3 and V is TRBV24-1; the match to TRBD1 covers 9 bases. Per the germline V gene, CDR1 is KGHDR and CDR2 is SFDVKD. The ends lost 7 bases at V and 4 bases at J; junction bases unmatched: 2. The CDR3 totals 13 residues. CDR3 sequence (DNA): TGTGCCACCAGGGGGACAGGGTCAGATACGCAGTATTTT. It yields the protein CATRGTGSDTQYF.

This clonotype was counted a few times. This sequence joins TRBV5-1 and TRBJ1-5; D perhaps matches TRBD1 (5 bases). The ends were cut back, 4 bases at V and 3 bases at J, with 17 bases in the middle. Looked up from germline, CDR1 is SGHRS and CDR2 is YFSETQ. The length of the CDR3 is 16 residues. CDR3 in amino acids: CASSPGQGSLNQPQHF. CDR3 DNA: TGCGCCAGCAGCCCCGGGCAGGGTTCCCTCAATCAGCCCCAGCATTTT.

The rearrangement uses TRBV5-1 and TRBJ2-3; the D is unclear. In germline, CDR1 is SGHRS, CDR2 YFSETQ. CDR3 length: 13 residues. Trimming removed 3 bases from V and 4 bases from J, with 9 bases in between. This CDR3 is CASSSARADTQYF. DNA for the CDR3: TGCGCCAGCAGCTCAGCCCGGGCAGATACGCAGTATTTT. Full variable domain (remainder filled in from reference TRBV5-1 and TRBJ2-3): KAGVTQTPRYLIKTRGQQVTLSCSPISGHRSVSWYQQTPGQGLQFLFEYFSETQRNKGNFPGRFSGRQFSNSRSEMNVSTLELGDSALYLCASSSARADTQYFGPGTRLTVL.

This chain joins TRBV12-5 and TRBJ2-5, with D perhaps matching TRBD1 (5 bases). The tail of the sequence fits TRBJ2-1 better, so the J call may be wrong. The CDR3 extends over 14 amino acids. CDR1 is LGHNT, CDR2 FRNRAP, per germline. The chain's CDR3 is CASGDQTAQETQFF. CDR3 bases: TGTGCTAGTGGGGATCAGACAGCCCAAGAGACCCAGTTCTTC.

This chain connects TRBV12-3 or TRBV12-4 to TRBJ2-1; 9 bases are a match to TRBD2. The J call is in doubt because the DNA end fits TRBJ2-7 better. The CDR3 contains 20 residues. CDR3 amino acids: CASINTGSWGRLAGYNEQYF. Written as DNA, the CDR3 is TGTGCCAGCATCAACACCGGATCGTGGGGGAGGCTAGCGGGGTACAATGAGCAGTACTTC.

The chain couples TRBV7-9 to TRBJ2-2; no clear D. Germline V gives CDR1 SEHNR, CDR2 FQNEAQ (reference sequence). CDR3 length: 14 residues. The V end lost 6 bases, the J end lost 5 bases, and 13 bases lay between the germline ends. In nucleotides, the CDR3 is TGTGCCAGCAGTGGTGCGCCCACAACCGGGGAGCTGTTTTTT. Translating gives CASSGAPTTGELFF.